This record looks at one T cell receptor (beta chain) sequence and its context. Its antigen is currently unknown. The read comes to an end 3 residues before the CDR3 does, leaving the germline J gene to fill in the end. This sample was taken from a study of T cells in women clearing cervical HPV infection. TCRdb's copy holds only in-frame clones and misses some; the assay was immunoSEQ multiplex PCR. The sample has under 30,000 clones, and its top ten clones hold around 5.4%. This CDR3 contains 15 residues. J was trimmed by 4 bases and V by 3 bases; bases with no gene match: 4. Germline CDR1 MGHRA, CDR2 YSYEKL. Whole-study results and caveats: Controls had more TRBV6-7 (0.16%) than cases (about 0.11%).

The clonotype comes from a woman between 18 and 75 years old with a cervical HPV16 infection that either progressed to CIN3+ or cleared (not recorded which). The sequencing sample was made of blood buffy coat. The chain joins TRBV4-1 to TRBJ2-7; 12 bases are a match to TRBD2. This chain's CDR3 is CASSHLAGGVYEQYF. The sequenced CDR3 bases are TGCGCCAGCAGCCACCTAGCGGGAGGGGTATACGAG.